A single sample is the source of the 6 T cell receptor beta chains below, sequenced in a study of CD8+ T cells in alopecia areata. Sequencing used cDNA as its template, made by extracting RNA and reverse transcribing it. Clones were sequenced by immunoSEQ multiplex PCR, and TCRdb holds only the in-frame ones, with some missing. The sample lists approximately 180,000 clones, around 60% occurring once. Treatment noted: oral pan-JAK inhibitor, 5-10 mg twice daily. The source was CD4+ T cells sorted from blood, collected between weeks 47 and 50, from a patient treated with tofacitinib. Receptors originate from a human donor with alopecia areata.

The chain uses TRBV21-1 and TRBJ2-4; the D call in the table, TRBD1, was not verified against the DNA. TRBV21-1 is a listed pseudogene. This CDR3 contains 16 residues. CDR3 coding DNA: TGTGCCAGCAGCCTACAGGGGAGAGGGTCCAAAAACATTCAGTACTTC. Translated: CASSLQGRGSKNIQYF.

The chain carries TRBV14 and TRBJ1-6; maybe TRBD1 (6 bases). The CDR3 runs 14 residues. Germline V gives CDR1 SGHDN, CDR2 FVKESK. The germline V and J ends were trimmed by 4 bases and 7 bases, with 11 bases remaining between them. In DNA form, the CDR3 reads TGTGCCAGCAGCCTACAGGGATGGAATTCACCCCTCCACTTT. Protein: CASSLQGWNSPLHF.

The chain recombines TRBV15 with TRBJ2-2, with D hard to call. V dropped 0 bases and J dropped 4 bases, with 6 bases sitting between them. Germline values: CDR1 LNHNV, CDR2 YYDKDF (reference sequence). The CDR3 contains 14 residues. The CDR3 bases are TGTGCCACCAGCAGAGATTTATCCACCGGGGAGCTGTTTTTT. It is translated as CATSRDLSTGELFF.

The rearrangement links TRBV18 to TRBJ2-1; no reliable D call. Trimming left V 0 bases short and J 7 bases short, with 7 bases between. The CDR3 is made up of 13 amino acids. Germline V gene data show CDR1 as KGHSH and CDR2 as LQKENI. CDR3 nucleotide sequence: TGTGCCAGCTCACCACCTGGGTGGAATGAGCAGTTCTTC. It yields the protein CASSPPGWNEQFF.

The V gene is TRBV29-1, the J gene TRBJ1-5; D is undetermined. The CDR3 is made up of 13 amino acids. V lost 4 bases to trimming and J lost 4 bases, with 11 bases between them. Germline values: CDR1 SQVTM, CDR2 ANQGSEA. The CDR3 DNA reads as TGCAGCGTTGTCATAGACACAAATCAGCCCCAGCATTTT. Translation gives CSVVIDTNQPQHF.

The chain combines TRBV11-3 with TRBJ2-5; 10 positions match TRBD2. In germline, CDR1 is SGHNT, CDR2 YENEEA. The CDR3 covers 15 residues. J lost 5 bases, V lost 0 bases, and 3 bases had no gene match. DNA of the CDR3: TGTGCCAGCAGCTTAGATAGCGGGGGGATGGAGACCCAGTACTTC. This gives the protein CASSLDSGGMETQYF.